One and the same sample provided the 30 T cell receptor beta chains below, sequenced in a study of cytomegalovirus exposure and HLA in healthy donors. Primers for the PCR totalled 60 Vbeta and 13 Jbeta. Clones were sequenced by immunoSEQ multiplex PCR, and TCRdb holds only the in-frame ones, with some missing. The sample has 60,000 to 70,000 clones, approximately 64% seen once. Sequencing was carried out using PBMCs. The receptors were gathered from a man aged 40-49 years in good health and CMV-seropositive.

The chain carries TRBV7-3 and TRBJ1-5, with a possible D match to TRBD1 (5 bases). Germline CDR1 SGHTA, CDR2 FQGTGA. V lost 1 base, J lost 7 bases, and 14 bases lay in between. CDR3 length equals 15 residues. The CDR3 coding sequence is TGTGCCAGCAGCTTAAATGTGGGGCGGCAACAGCCCCAGCATTTT. Protein sequence: CASSLNVGRQQPQHF.

There are a few counts of this clone. The chain carries TRBV2 and TRBJ1-1; TRBD1 agrees at 8 bases. Trimming took 6 bases from V and 1 from J; bases not matched to a gene: 13. Germline V lookup: CDR1 SNHLY, CDR2 FYNNEI. CDR3 length equals 17 residues. The CDR3 loop is CASSAFRGDRKNTEAFF. The CDR3 nucleotides are TGTGCCAGCAGCGCCTTTCGGGGGGACAGGAAGAACACTGAAGCTTTCTTT.

This clone was counted a few times. The chain carries TRBV25-1 and TRBJ2-3; unclear D gene. Trimming left V 6 bases short and J 5 bases short, with 12 bases between. This CDR3 contains 13 residues. Looked up from germline, CDR1 is MGHDK and CDR2 is SYGVNS. The CDR3 DNA reads TGTGCCAGCAGCCCTCCCGCCAGAGATACGCAGTATTTT. Amino acid sequence: CASSPPARDTQYF.

The chain links TRBV11-3 to TRBJ2-2, with 9 bases identical to TRBD2. The V and J ends lost 4 bases and 0 bases, in that order; junction bases with no gene match: 3. Germline V gene lookup returns CDR1 SGHNT and CDR2 YENEEA. The length of the CDR3 is 16 residues. The CDR3 DNA follows: TGTGCCAGCAGCTCACGCGGGGGGGCGAACACCGGGGAGCTGTTTTTT. It is translated as CASSSRGGANTGELFF.

Regarding this clone: The junction does not match germline at one end; this may be a read error. The rearrangement links TRBV7-9 to TRBJ2-2; TRBD2 might be the D (6 bases). This CDR3 comprises 16 residues. CDR1 and CDR2 (germline): SEHNR, FQNEAQ (reference sequence). The CDR3 reads CSSSPLSGLVTGELFF. CDR3 nucleotide sequence: TGTTCCAGCAGCCCTCTCAGCGGGTTGGTCACCGGGGAGCTGTTTTTT.

The chain joins TRBV21-1 to TRBJ2-7; TRBD2, the D gene given by the table, was not confirmed from the DNA. TRBV21-1 is a pseudogene. This CDR3 comprises 15 residues. The DNA for the CDR3 is TGTGCCAGCAGCCCTAGGGGGACTAGCGGCTACGAGCAGTACTTC. Translated: CASSPRGTSGYEQYF.

This chain links TRBV27 with TRBJ2-7, with D unresolved. V was pared by 5 bases and J by 6 bases, with 17 bases between. The length of the CDR3 is 14 residues. The germline CDR1 and CDR2 sequences are MNHEY and SMNVEV (reference sequence). The CDR3 coding sequence is TGTGCCAGCAGTCGATCCTGGGTAGCCCCCGAGCAGTACTTC. Protein sequence: CASSRSWVAPEQYF.

This clone has just one count. This chain joins TRBV6-5 and TRBJ1-1, with a possible D match to TRBD1 (5 bases). Per the germline V gene, CDR1 is MNHEY and CDR2 is SVGAGI. Trimming left V 6 bases short and J 1 base short, with 9 bases between. The CDR3 loop spans 13 amino acids. In nucleotides, the CDR3 is TGTGCCAGCAGAAGACAGAAGAACACTGAAGCTTTCTTT. It codes for CASRRQKNTEAFF.

This clone was observed a handful of times. Here the CDR3 DNA reads TGTGCCAGCAGCTTCCTCAATCAGCCCCAGCATTTT. This gives the protein CASSFLNQPQHF. The chain uses TRBV5-5 and TRBJ1-5, with unresolved D. There are 12 residues in the CDR3. The V end lost 2 bases, the J end lost 3 bases, and 3 bases lay between the germline ends. Germline V gene data show CDR1 as SGHKS and CDR2 as YYEKEE (reference sequence).

The rearrangement uses TRBV13 and TRBJ1-3; 8 positions match TRBD1. The trim removed 5 bases at V and 4 bases at J, leaving 7 bases unmatched. Looked up from germline, CDR1 is PRHDT and CDR2 is FYEKMQ (reference sequence). This CDR3 contains 15 residues. CDR3 loop: CASSPGQGSGNTIYF. The DNA for the CDR3 is TGTGCCAGCAGCCCTGGACAGGGAAGCGGAAACACCATATATTTT.

V and J are TRBV5-6 and TRBJ2-3; D ambiguous. Germline assignment: CDR1 SGHDT and CDR2 YYEEEE. V dropped 2 bases and J dropped 0 bases, with 7 bases sitting between them. This CDR3 is 14 amino acids long. CDR3 nucleotide sequence: TGTGCCAGCAGCTTAACAGCTAGCACAGATACGCAGTATTTT. Translating gives CASSLTASTDTQYF.

Here the CDR3 reads CASRLAGGRTDTQYF. CDR3 DNA sequence: TGTGCCAGCAGATTAGCGGGGGGCCGCACAGATACGCAGTATTTT. This chain joins TRBV27 and TRBJ2-3, with 10 nucleotides matching TRBD2. J lost 1 base, V lost 6 bases, and 4 bases had no gene match. The CDR3 spans 15 residues. Germline values: CDR1 MNHEY, CDR2 SMNVEV (reference sequence).

This clone is a singleton in its sample. V gene TRBV9 combines with J gene TRBJ2-7; a weak D match, TRBD1 (6 bases). Germline V gene data show CDR1 as SGDLS and CDR2 as YYNGEE. V was shortened by 4 bases and J by 2 bases, with 13 bases between the two germline ends. This CDR3 is built from 14 residues. The CDR3 DNA is TGTGCCAGCAGCCCAGGGGAGAGGACCTACGAGCAGTACTTC. Protein: CASSPGERTYEQYF.

The chain couples TRBV6-6 to TRBJ1-1; D is perhaps TRBD1 (5 bases). Between the trimmed V and J ends, which lost 2 bases and 10 bases, there was a span of 8 bases. Germline V gene data show CDR1 as MNHNY and CDR2 as SVGAGI (reference sequence). CDR3 size: 11 residues. The CDR3 nucleotides are TGTGCCAGCAGTTACGGGCAGGGAGCTTTCTTT. Translating it yields CASSYGQGAFF.

The rearrangement joins TRBV5-1 to TRBJ1-2, with no clear D. This CDR3 has 14 amino acids. The V and J ends lost 3 bases and 1 base respectively, with 10 bases between them. CDR1 is SGHRS, CDR2 YFSETQ, per germline. This CDR3 reads CASSSLQSNYGYTF. In DNA form, the CDR3 reads TGCGCCAGCAGCTCCTTACAGAGTAACTATGGCTACACCTTC.

The rearrangement links TRBV30 to TRBJ2-5, with 9 bases identical to TRBD2. The CDR3 sequence is 13 residues long. Per germline, CDR1 GTSNPN and CDR2 SVGIG (reference sequence). V was clipped by 0 bases and J by 5 bases; unmatched bases: 1. In nucleotides, the CDR3 is TGTGCCTGGAGTGTCGGACTAGCGGAGACCCAGTACTTC. Its protein product is CAWSVGLAETQYF.

This clone was seen only a few times. The chain joins TRBV27 to TRBJ1-1, with a weak D call TRBD1 (5 bases). Deletions cut 3 bases from V and 6 bases from J, with 14 bases between. Germline V CDR1 and CDR2: MNHEY, SMNVEV (reference sequence). CDR3 length: 14 amino acids. CDR3 coding DNA: TGTGCCAGCAGTTTTACCCAGGGATCTCCTGAAGCTTTCTTT. Protein: CASSFTQGSPEAFF.

This chain connects TRBV28 to TRBJ1-5; maybe TRBD1 (5 bases). Germline V gene data show CDR1 as MDHEN and CDR2 as SYDVKM. The CDR3 is made up of 16 amino acids. V lost 2 bases and J lost 3, with 14 bases in between. CDR3 protein: CASSLLWGGSNQPQHF. In DNA form, the CDR3 reads TGTGCCAGCAGTTTACTTTGGGGGGGGTCCAATCAGCCCCAGCATTTT.

This chain links TRBV7-9 with TRBJ2-5, with D possibly TRBD2 on 5 matching bases. This CDR3 comprises 13 residues. V was cut by 1 base and J by 4 bases, with 7 bases left in between. Germline assignment: CDR1 SEHNR and CDR2 FQNEAQ (reference sequence). The CDR3 sequence is CASSLGGRETQYF. The CDR3 nucleotides are TGTGCCAGCAGCTTAGGCGGGCGAGAGACCCAGTACTTC.

J is TRBJ1-5 and V is TRBV9; D perhaps matches TRBD1 (6 bases). The CDR3 is 14 residues long. V gave up 3 bases and J gave up 3 bases, with 10 bases separating them. CDR1 is SGDLS, CDR2 YYNGEE, per germline. Here the CDR3 DNA reads TGTGCCAGCAGCGAGGGGACAAACAATCAGCCCCAGCATTTT. Translated: CASSEGTNNQPQHF. Supplemented by reference TRBV9 and TRBJ1-5, the full variable domain reads DSGVTQTPKHLITATGQRVTLRCSPRSGDLSVYWYQQSLDQGLQFLIQYYNGEERAKGNILERFSAQQFPDLHSELNLSSLELGDSALYFCASSEGTNNQPQHFGDGTRLSIL.

The chain uses TRBV18 and TRBJ2-5; 12 positions match TRBD2. The CDR3 extends over 15 amino acids. V was clipped by 6 bases and J by 5 bases; unmatched bases: 7. Germline CDR1 is KGHSH and CDR2 is LQKENI. CDR3 in DNA: TGTGCCAGCTCGAAGACTAGCGGGAGTGGTGAGACCCAGTACTTC. It specifies CASSKTSGSGETQYF.

This chain connects TRBV6-4 to TRBJ1-1, with D tentatively TRBD1 (5 bases). The CDR3 contains 12 residues. In germline, CDR1 is MRHNA, CDR2 SNTAGT. V was clipped by 2 bases and J by 11 bases, with 12 bases between them. This CDR3 reads CASSDPWGVAFF. DNA for the CDR3: TGTGCCAGCAGTGACCCGTGGGGGGTGGCTTTCTTT.

The J gene is TRBJ2-1, the V gene TRBV4-2; 8 bases agree with TRBD1. The CDR3 runs 16 residues. Germline V gene data show CDR1 as LGHNA and CDR2 as YNFKEQ. Unmatched junction bases numbered 11, after V lost 1 base and J lost 9 bases. The CDR3 loop reads CASSQGRTGQVREQFF. DNA of the CDR3: TGTGCCAGCAGCCAAGGTAGGACAGGGCAGGTTCGTGAGCAGTTCTTC.

The V gene is TRBV4-2, the J gene TRBJ2-2; TRBD2 agrees at 7 bases. CDR3 size: 14 residues. J was trimmed by 6 bases and V by 1 base; bases with no gene match: 2. CDR1 LGHNA and CDR2 YNFKEQ come from the germline V gene. The DNA for the CDR3 is TGTGCCAGCAGCCAAGGTCGGGAGGCCGGGGAGCTGTTTTTT. This encodes CASSQGREAGELFF.

This clone was seen many times. This rearrangement joins TRBV2 to TRBJ1-2; 8 bases map to TRBD1. Germline V CDR1 and CDR2: SNHLY, FYNNEI. The CDR3 has 15 residues. With 6 bases clipped from V and 2 bases from J, the junction kept 8 bases outside the gene matches. The CDR3 spells CASRPGQDLNYGYTF. CDR3 sequence (DNA): TGTGCCAGCAGGCCGGGACAGGACCTAAACTATGGCTACACCTTC.

This sequence joins TRBV6-5 and TRBJ2-5; 7 nucleotides match TRBD1. Losses at the gene ends were 0 bases for V and 2 bases for J; bases not matched to a gene: 3. From germline, CDR1 is MNHEY and CDR2 SVGAGI. The CDR3 is made up of 15 amino acids. DNA for the CDR3: TGTGCCAGCAGTTACTCATGGACAGGACAAGAGACCCAGTACTTC. Its translation is CASSYSWTGQETQYF.

The V and J genes are TRBV7-3 and TRBJ2-2; 9 nucleotides agree with TRBD2. Trimming at V came to 5 bases and at J to 8 bases, leaving 12 bases not matched to a gene. Germline CDR1 and CDR2: SGHTA and FQGTGA. The CDR3 has 16 residues. The CDR3: CASSPGGSGRAGELFF. The CDR3 DNA reads TGTGCCAGCAGCCCCGGGGGTAGCGGGAGAGCGGGGGAGCTGTTTTTT.

This chain uses TRBV19 with TRBJ1-5; 9 bases map to TRBD1. The CDR3 is 13 residues long. J gave up 5 bases and V 4 bases, and 0 bases lay outside the gene matches. The V gene's germline CDR1 is LNHDA and CDR2 SQIVND (reference sequence). The CDR3 here is CASSRTGDQPQHF. DNA for the CDR3: TGTGCCAGTAGTAGGACAGGGGATCAGCCCCAGCATTTT.

This chain connects TRBV19 to TRBJ2-5; 8 positions agree with TRBD1. Germline-derived CDR1 and CDR2 are LNHDA and SQIVND (reference sequence). This CDR3 contains 17 residues. J gave up 5 bases and V 3 bases, and 14 bases lay outside the gene matches. The CDR3 here is CASSMGAKDRAMETQYF. The CDR3 region has the DNA TGTGCCAGTAGTATGGGCGCCAAGGACAGGGCGATGGAGACCCAGTACTTC.

In the case of this clone: The sample holds other DNA sequences that translate to the same CDR3. The V and J genes are TRBV18 and TRBJ1-1; weak D call: TRBD1 (6 bases). Germline V CDR1 and CDR2: KGHSH, LQKENI. The CDR3 consists of 13 residues. The germline V and J ends were trimmed by 3 bases and 5 bases, with 10 bases remaining between them. The CDR3 spells CASSPSQGTEAFF. The CDR3 DNA follows: TGTGCCAGCTCACCCTCGCAGGGGACTGAAGCTTTCTTT.